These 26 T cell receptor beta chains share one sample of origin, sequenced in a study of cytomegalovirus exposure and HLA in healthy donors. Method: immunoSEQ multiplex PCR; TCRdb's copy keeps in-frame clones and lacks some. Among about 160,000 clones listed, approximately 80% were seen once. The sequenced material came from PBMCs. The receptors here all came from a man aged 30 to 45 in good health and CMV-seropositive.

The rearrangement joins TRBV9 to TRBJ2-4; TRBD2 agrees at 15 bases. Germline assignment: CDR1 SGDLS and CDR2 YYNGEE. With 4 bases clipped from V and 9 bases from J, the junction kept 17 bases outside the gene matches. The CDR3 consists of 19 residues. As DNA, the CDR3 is TGTGCCAGCAGCAACACTTGGGGAGGACTAGCGGGGGGGCGGGTCATTCAGTACTTC. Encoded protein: CASSNTWGGLAGGRVIQYF.

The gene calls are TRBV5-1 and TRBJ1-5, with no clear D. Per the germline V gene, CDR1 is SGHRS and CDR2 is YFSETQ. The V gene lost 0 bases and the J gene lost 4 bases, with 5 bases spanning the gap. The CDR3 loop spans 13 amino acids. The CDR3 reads CASSLDKNQPQHF. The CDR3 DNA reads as TGCGCCAGCAGCTTGGACAAGAATCAGCCCCAGCATTTT.

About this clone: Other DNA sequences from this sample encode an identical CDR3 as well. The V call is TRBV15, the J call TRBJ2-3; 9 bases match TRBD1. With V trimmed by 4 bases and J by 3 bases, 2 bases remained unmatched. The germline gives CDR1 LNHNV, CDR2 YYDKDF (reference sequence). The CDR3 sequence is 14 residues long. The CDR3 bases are TGTGCCACCAGCATAGGGACAGGGACAGATACGCAGTATTTT. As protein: CATSIGTGTDTQYF. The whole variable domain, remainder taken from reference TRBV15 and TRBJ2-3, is DAMVIQNPRYQVTQFGKPVTLSCSQTLNHNVMYWYQQKSSQAPKLLFHYYDKDFNNEADTPDNFQSRRPNTSFCFLDIRSPGLGDTAMYLCATSIGTGTDTQYFGPGTRLTVL.

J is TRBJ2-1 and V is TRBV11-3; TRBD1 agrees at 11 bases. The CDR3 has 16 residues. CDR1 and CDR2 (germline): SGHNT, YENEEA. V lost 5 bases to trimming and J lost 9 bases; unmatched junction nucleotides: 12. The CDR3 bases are TGTGCCAGCAGCCCCGAACCTCCCGGGACAGGGGGTGAGCAGTTCTTC. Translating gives CASSPEPPGTGGEQFF.

CDR3 region: CASSSDQGAEAFF. The CDR3 DNA follows: TGTGCCAGCAGCTCCGACCAAGGGGCTGAAGCTTTCTTT. This sequence joins TRBV11-2 and TRBJ1-1, with a tentative D call TRBD1 (5 bases). Germline V lookup: CDR1 SGHAT, CDR2 FQNNGV. The CDR3 covers 13 residues. V lost 4 bases and J lost 6, with 12 bases in between. The whole variable domain, filled in from reference TRBV11-2 and TRBJ1-1, reads EAGVAQSPRYKIIEKRQSVAFWCNPISGHATLYWYQQILGQGPKLLIQFQNNGVVDDSQLPKDRFSAERLKGVDSTLKIQPAKLEDSAVYLCASSSDQGAEAFFGQGTRLTVV.

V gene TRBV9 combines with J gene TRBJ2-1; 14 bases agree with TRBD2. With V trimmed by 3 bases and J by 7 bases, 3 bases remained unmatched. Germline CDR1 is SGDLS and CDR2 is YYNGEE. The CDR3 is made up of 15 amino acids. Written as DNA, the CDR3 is TGTGCCAGCAGCGAAGGGACTAGCGGGGGTAATGAGCAGTTCTTC. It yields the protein CASSEGTSGGNEQFF.

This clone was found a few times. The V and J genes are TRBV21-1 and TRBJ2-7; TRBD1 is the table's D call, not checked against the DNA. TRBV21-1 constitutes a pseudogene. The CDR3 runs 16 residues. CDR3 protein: CASSKVDRKPSYEQYF. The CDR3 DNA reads TGTGCCAGCAGCAAAGTTGACAGAAAGCCATCCTACGAGCAGTACTTC.

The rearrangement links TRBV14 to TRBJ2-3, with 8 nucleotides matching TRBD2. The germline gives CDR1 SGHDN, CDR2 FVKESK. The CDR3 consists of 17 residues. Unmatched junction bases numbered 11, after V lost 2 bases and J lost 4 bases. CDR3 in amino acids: CASSQTSGWGYADTQYF. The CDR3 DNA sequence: TGTGCCAGCAGCCAAACTAGCGGTTGGGGATATGCAGATACGCAGTATTTT.

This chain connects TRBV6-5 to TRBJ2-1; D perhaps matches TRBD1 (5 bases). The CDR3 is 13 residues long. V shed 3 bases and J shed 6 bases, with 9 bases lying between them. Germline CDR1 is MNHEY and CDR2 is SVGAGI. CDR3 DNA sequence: TGTGCCAGCAGTTATGAAGGGGTCAATGAGCAGTTCTTC. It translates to CASSYEGVNEQFF.

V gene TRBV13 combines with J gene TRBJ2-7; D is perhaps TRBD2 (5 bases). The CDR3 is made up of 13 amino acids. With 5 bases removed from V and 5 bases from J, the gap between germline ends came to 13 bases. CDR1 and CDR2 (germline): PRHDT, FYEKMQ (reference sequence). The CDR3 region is CASSIGLPDEQYF. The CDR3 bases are TGTGCCAGCAGCATCGGACTCCCCGACGAGCAGTACTTC.

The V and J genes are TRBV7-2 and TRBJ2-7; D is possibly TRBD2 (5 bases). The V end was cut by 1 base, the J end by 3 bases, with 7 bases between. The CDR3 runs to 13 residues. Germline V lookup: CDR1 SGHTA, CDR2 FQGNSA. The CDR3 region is CASSLGRNYEQYF. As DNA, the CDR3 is TGTGCCAGCAGCTTAGGGAGGAACTACGAGCAGTACTTC.

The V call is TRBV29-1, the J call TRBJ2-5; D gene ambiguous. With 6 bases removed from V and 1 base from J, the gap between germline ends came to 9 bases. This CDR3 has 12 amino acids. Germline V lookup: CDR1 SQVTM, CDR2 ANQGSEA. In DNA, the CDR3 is TGCAGCGTGAACCCCAGCCAAGAGACCCAGTACTTC. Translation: CSVNPSQETQYF.

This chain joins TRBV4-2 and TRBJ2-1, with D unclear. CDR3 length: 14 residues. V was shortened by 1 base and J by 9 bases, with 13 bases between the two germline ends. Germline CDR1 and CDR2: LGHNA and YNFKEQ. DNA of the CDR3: TGTGCCAGCAGCCAAGTTGCCCCCACTGGTGAGCAGTTCTTC. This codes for CASSQVAPTGEQFF.

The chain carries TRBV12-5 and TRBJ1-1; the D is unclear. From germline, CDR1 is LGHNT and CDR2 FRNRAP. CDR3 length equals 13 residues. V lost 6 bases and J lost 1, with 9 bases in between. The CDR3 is CASGFFPNTEAFF. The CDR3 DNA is TGTGCTAGTGGCTTTTTTCCGAACACTGAAGCTTTCTTT.

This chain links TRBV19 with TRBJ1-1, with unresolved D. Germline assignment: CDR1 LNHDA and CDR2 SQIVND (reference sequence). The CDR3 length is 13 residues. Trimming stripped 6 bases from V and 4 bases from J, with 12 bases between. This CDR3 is CASSPQLGTEAFF. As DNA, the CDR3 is TGTGCCAGTAGCCCACAGTTGGGCACTGAAGCTTTCTTT.

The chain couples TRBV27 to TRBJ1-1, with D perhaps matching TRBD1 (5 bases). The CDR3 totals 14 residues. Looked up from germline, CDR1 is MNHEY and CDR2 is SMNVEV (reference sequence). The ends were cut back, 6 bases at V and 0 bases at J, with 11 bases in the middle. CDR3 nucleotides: TGTGCCAGCAGCGGTTGGGGCGTGAACACTGAAGCTTTCTTT. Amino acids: CASSGWGVNTEAFF.

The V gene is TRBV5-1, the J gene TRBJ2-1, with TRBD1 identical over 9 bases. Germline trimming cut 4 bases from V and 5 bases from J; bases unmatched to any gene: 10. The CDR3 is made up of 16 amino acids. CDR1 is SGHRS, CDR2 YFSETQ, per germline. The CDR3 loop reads CASSPDGGQGHNEQFF. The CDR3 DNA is TGCGCCAGCAGCCCGGACGGGGGACAGGGACACAATGAGCAGTTCTTC.

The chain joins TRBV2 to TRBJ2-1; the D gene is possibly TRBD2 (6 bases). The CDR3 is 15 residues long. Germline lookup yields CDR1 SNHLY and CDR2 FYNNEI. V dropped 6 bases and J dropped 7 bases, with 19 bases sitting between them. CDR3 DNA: TGTGCCAGCAGCGAGATGGGGCGGGATATAAATGAGCAGTTCTTC. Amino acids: CASSEMGRDINEQFF.

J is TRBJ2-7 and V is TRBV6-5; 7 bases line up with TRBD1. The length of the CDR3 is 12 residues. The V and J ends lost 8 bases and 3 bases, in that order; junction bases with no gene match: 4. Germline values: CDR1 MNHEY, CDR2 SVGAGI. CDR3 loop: CASRAGGYEQYF. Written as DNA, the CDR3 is TGTGCCAGCCGCGCAGGGGGCTACGAGCAGTACTTC.

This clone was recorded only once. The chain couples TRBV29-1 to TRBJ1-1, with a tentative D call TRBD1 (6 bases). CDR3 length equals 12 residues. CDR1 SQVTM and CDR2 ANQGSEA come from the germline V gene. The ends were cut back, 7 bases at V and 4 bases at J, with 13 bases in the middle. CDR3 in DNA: TGCAGCGGGACGGGGGGGGCCACTGAAGCTTTCTTT. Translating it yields CSGTGGATEAFF.

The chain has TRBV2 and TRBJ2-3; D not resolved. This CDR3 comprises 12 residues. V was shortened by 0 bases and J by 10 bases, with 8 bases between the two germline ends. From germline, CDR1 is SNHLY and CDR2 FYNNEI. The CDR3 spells CASSEASRAQYF. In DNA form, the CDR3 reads TGTGCCAGCAGTGAAGCGTCCCGGGCGCAGTATTTT.

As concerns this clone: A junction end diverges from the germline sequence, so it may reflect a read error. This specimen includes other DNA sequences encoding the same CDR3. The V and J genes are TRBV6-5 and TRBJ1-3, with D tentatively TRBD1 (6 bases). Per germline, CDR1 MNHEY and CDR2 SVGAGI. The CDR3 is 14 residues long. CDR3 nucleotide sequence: TGTGCCAGCCTGGACAGCGACTCTGGAAATACCATATATTTT. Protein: CASLDSDSGNTIYF.

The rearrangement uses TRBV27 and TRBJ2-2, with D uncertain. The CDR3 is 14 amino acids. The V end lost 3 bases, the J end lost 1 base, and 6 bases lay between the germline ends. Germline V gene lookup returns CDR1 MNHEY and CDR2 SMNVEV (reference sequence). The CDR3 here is CASSFTVNTGELFF. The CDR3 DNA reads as TGTGCCAGCAGTTTTACGGTGAACACCGGGGAGCTGTTTTTT.

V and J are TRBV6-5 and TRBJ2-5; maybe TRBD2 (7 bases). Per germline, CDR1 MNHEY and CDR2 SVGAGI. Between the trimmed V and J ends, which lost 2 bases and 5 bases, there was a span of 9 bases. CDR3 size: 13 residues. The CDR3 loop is CASSYEGGETQYF. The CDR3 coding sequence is TGTGCCAGCAGTTACGAGGGGGGGGAGACCCAGTACTTC.

CDR3 in DNA: TGTGCCAGCGGGGACAGTCCAAGCACAGATACGCAGTATTTT. As protein: CASGDSPSTDTQYF. The chain carries TRBV6-1 and TRBJ2-3, with TRBD1 matching over 7 bases. Per germline, CDR1 MNHNS and CDR2 SASEGT. This CDR3 has 14 amino acids. The V and J ends lost 8 bases and 0 bases, in that order; junction bases with no gene match: 5.

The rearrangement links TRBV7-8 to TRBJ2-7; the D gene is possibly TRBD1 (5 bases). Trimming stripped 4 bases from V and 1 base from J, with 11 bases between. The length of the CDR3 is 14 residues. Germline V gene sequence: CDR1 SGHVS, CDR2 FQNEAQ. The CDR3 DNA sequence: TGTGCCAGCAGCTATGGGGCGAGTTCCTACGAGCAGTACTTC. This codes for CASSYGASSYEQYF.